The 32 T cell receptor beta chains below all came from one sample that was sequenced in a study of blood T cell repertoires in COVID-19. Produced via immunoSEQ multiplex PCR; TCRdb's table is partial and in-frame only. The profile shows 290,000 or so clones, around nine tenths of them singletons. The sequencing input was peripheral blood. The source is a man in his sixties or seventies with acute or convalescent COVID-19.

The chain links TRBV5-1 to TRBJ2-7; 7 bases fit TRBD1. CDR1 and CDR2 (germline): SGHRS, YFSETQ. Trimming cost V 0 bases and J 3 bases; bases outside gene matches: 6. The CDR3 extends over 15 amino acids. CDR3 DNA: TGCGCCAGCAGCTTGGAGGGGGCAGGCTTCTACGAGCAGTACTTC. Its translation is CASSLEGAGFYEQYF.

The V call is TRBV10-3, the J call TRBJ1-6; D remains unclear. Germline V gene sequence: CDR1 ENHRY, CDR2 SYGVKD. The CDR3 length is 13 residues. Trimming stripped 8 bases from V and 8 bases from J, with 13 bases between. This CDR3 reads CAILQDSHSPLHF. CDR3 coding DNA: TGTGCCATCCTCCAGGATTCGCATTCACCCCTCCACTTT.

This clone was observed a handful of times. The chain uses TRBV7-2 and TRBJ2-5; 7 nucleotides align to TRBD2. Trimming cost V 11 bases and J 1 base; bases outside gene matches: 7. This CDR3 contains 13 residues. The germline V gene has CDR1 SGHTA and CDR2 FQGNSA. The CDR3 here is CASGAGIQETQYF. CDR3 DNA sequence: TGTGCCTCAGGAGCGGGGATCCAAGAGACCCAGTACTTC.

The rearrangement links TRBV5-3 to TRBJ2-3; D call uncertain. TRBV5-3 carries the ORF label, with uncertain function. Trimming pared 4 bases from V and 6 bases from J, leaving 9 bases between. CDR3 length: 12 amino acids. CDR3: CARSPTVDTQYF. In nucleotides, the CDR3 is TGTGCCAGAAGCCCTACGGTGGATACGCAGTATTTT.

This clone occurred a few times. The CDR3 nucleotides read TGCGCCAGCAGTCAACCGACCCAGGAAACTGAAGCTTTCTTT. Protein: CASSQPTQETEAFF. The chain has TRBV23-1 and TRBJ1-1; D call uncertain. TRBV23-1 counts as an open reading frame of uncertain function. V dropped 2 bases and J dropped 5 bases, with 12 bases sitting between them. This CDR3 comprises 14 residues.

This chain links TRBV14 with TRBJ2-3; 10 bases are a match to TRBD2. The germline V gene has CDR1 SGHDN and CDR2 FVKESK. The CDR3 spans 17 residues. Trimming removed 2 bases from V and 1 base from J; junction bases left unmatched: 6. The CDR3 DNA reads as TGTGCCAGCAGCCAATTAGCGGGGGGATTTGGCACAGATACGCAGTATTTT. As protein: CASSQLAGGFGTDTQYF.

The J gene is TRBJ2-2, the V gene TRBV10-2; 7 bases are a match to TRBD2. The CDR3 is 14 residues long. CDR1 and CDR2 from the germline V gene are WSHSY and SAAADI. J lost 7 bases, V lost 6 bases, and 8 bases had no gene match. The CDR3 region has the DNA TGCGCCAGCAGGCTCGGAGGGGAGGGCGGGGAGCTGTTTTTT. It translates to CASRLGGEGGELFF.

The J gene is TRBJ2-2, the V gene TRBV25-1; tentatively, D is TRBD2 (6 bases). V lost 1 base and J 13 bases, leaving 10 bases between the germline ends. The CDR3 is made up of 12 amino acids. Germline-derived CDR1 and CDR2 are MGHDK and SYGVNS. This chain's CDR3 is CASSEWGGGLFF. For the CDR3, the DNA is TGTGCCAGCAGTGAATGGGGAGGAGGGCTGTTTTTT.

This chain links TRBV28 with TRBJ2-2, with D perhaps TRBD1 (6 bases). Trimming removed 5 bases at V and 1 base at J, with 17 bases between. Germline CDR1 and CDR2: MDHEN and SYDVKM. The CDR3 runs to 17 residues. The CDR3 DNA reads TGTGCCAGCAGTCCCCTCCCCGCCAGGGGGAACACCGGGGAGCTGTTTTTT. This gives the protein CASSPLPARGNTGELFF.

The chain is built from TRBV7-2 and TRBJ2-3; 9 nucleotides agree with TRBD2. Trimming cost V 4 bases and J 3 bases; bases outside gene matches: 11. The CDR3 loop spans 17 amino acids. CDR1 and CDR2 from the germline V gene are SGHTA and FQGNSA. The chain's CDR3 is CASSSIAGVRRTDTQYF. The CDR3 DNA follows: TGTGCCAGCAGCTCCATAGCGGGGGTTAGAAGAACAGATACGCAGTATTTT.

This chain joins TRBV5-6 and TRBJ2-7, with 8 bases lining up with TRBD1. Trimming removed 4 bases from V and 4 bases from J; junction bases left unmatched: 7. The CDR3 consists of 14 residues. The germline CDR1 and CDR2 sequences are SGHDT and YYEEEE. The CDR3 reads CASSGRDRFYEQYF. The CDR3 DNA reads TGTGCCAGCAGCGGCCGGGACAGGTTTTACGAGCAGTACTTC. The full variable domain, in which reference TRBV5-6 and TRBJ2-7 provide the parts outside the CDR3, is DAGVTQSPTHLIKTRGQQVTLRCSPKSGHDTVSWYQQALGQGPQFIFQYYEEEERQRGNFPDRFSGHQFPNYSSELNVNALLLGDSALYLCASSGRDRFYEQYFGPGTRLTVT.

The CDR3 spells CASSFRDRDYGYTF. The DNA for the CDR3 is TGTGCCAGCAGTTTCCGGGACAGAGACTATGGCTACACCTTC. V and J are TRBV28 and TRBJ1-2, with 7 bases matching TRBD1. Per germline, CDR1 MDHEN and CDR2 SYDVKM. This CDR3 is built from 14 residues. V lost 3 bases and J lost 3; bases outside the gene matches: 4.

This rearrangement joins TRBV9 to TRBJ2-3; 7 bases line up with TRBD2. The CDR3 is 17 amino acids. Germline loops: CDR1 SGDLS, CDR2 YYNGEE. The J segment lost 3 bases and the V segment lost 0 bases, leaving 10 bases of the junction unmatched. CDR3 DNA sequence: TGTGCCAGCAGCGTAGAAGGTTGGGGTAGCGGGACAGATACGCAGTATTTT. The encoded protein is CASSVEGWGSGTDTQYF.

This sequence joins TRBV7-9 and TRBJ2-5; 9 bases agree with TRBD1. There are 15 residues in the CDR3. CDR1 and CDR2 from the germline V gene are SEHNR and FQNEAQ (reference sequence). V shed 6 bases and J 1 base; nucleotides not matched to a gene: 6. CDR3 in DNA: TGTGCCAGCAGTGCCGGGACAGGGCCCCAAGAGACCCAGTACTTC. This translates into CASSAGTGPQETQYF. The complete variable domain, with remaining parts taken from reference TRBV7-9 and TRBJ2-5, reads DTGVSQNPRHKITKRGQNVTFRCDPISEHNRLYWYRQTLGQGPEFLTYFQNEAQLEKSRLLSDRFSAERPKGSFSTLEIQRTEQGDSAMYLCASSAGTGPQETQYFGPGTRLLVL.

The J gene is TRBJ2-5, the V gene TRBV18; weak D call: TRBD1 (7 bases). In germline, CDR1 is KGHSH, CDR2 LQKENI. V was cut by 4 bases and J by 2 bases, with 11 bases left in between. The CDR3 runs 14 residues. CDR3 sequence (DNA): TGTGCCAGCTCACTGGCGGGACAGCAAGAGACCCAGTACTTC. Translating it yields CASSLAGQQETQYF.

The chain uses TRBV28 and TRBJ1-5, with TRBD1 matching over 7 bases. J lost 5 bases, V lost 6 bases, and 1 base had no gene match. The CDR3 runs to 12 residues. CDR1 is MDHEN, CDR2 SYDVKM, per germline. The CDR3 coding sequence is TGTGCCAGCAGGACAGGGTATCAGCCCCAGCATTTT. Its protein is CASRTGYQPQHF.

This chain uses TRBV2 with TRBJ1-1; TRBD1 matches at 7 bases. CDR3 length: 15 residues. In germline, CDR1 is SNHLY, CDR2 FYNNEI. Trimming at V came to 8 bases and at J to 1 base, leaving 10 bases not matched to a gene. The CDR3 sequence: CASWRPGQSNTEAFF. The CDR3 DNA sequence: TGTGCCAGCTGGAGACCGGGACAGTCGAACACTGAAGCTTTCTTT. The complete variable domain, with remaining parts taken from reference TRBV2 and TRBJ1-1, reads EPEVTQTPSHQVTQMGQEVILRCVPISNHLYFYWYRQILGQKVEFLVSFYNNEISEKSEIFDDQFSVERPDGSNFTLKIRSTKLEDSAMYFCASWRPGQSNTEAFFGQGTRLTVV.

The genes are TRBV10-3 and TRBJ1-5; maybe TRBD1 (6 bases). Trimming took off 6 bases at V and 4 bases at J, with 13 bases between the two ends. Germline V CDR1 and CDR2: ENHRY, SYGVKD. The CDR3 sequence is 14 residues long. CDR3 protein: CAIRGDIDNQPQHF. The CDR3 DNA is TGTGCCATCAGGGGGGACATAGATAATCAGCCCCAGCATTTT.

The chain employs TRBV5-1 and TRBJ2-7; 9 bases match TRBD1. J was trimmed by 4 bases and V by 1 base; bases with no gene match: 6. From germline, CDR1 is SGHRS and CDR2 YFSETQ. The CDR3 covers 15 residues. The CDR3 is CASSLFGTGQYEQYF. The CDR3, as DNA: TGCGCCAGCAGCTTGTTTGGGACAGGGCAGTACGAGCAGTACTTC.

The CDR3: CASSPLAGADTQYF. CDR3 nucleotide sequence: TGCGCCAGCAGTCCGCTAGCGGGAGCAGATACGCAGTATTTT. J is TRBJ2-3 and V is TRBV5-1; 10 positions agree with TRBD2. Germline V gene lookup returns CDR1 SGHRS and CDR2 YFSETQ. J gave up 4 bases and V 5 bases, and 4 bases lay outside the gene matches. This CDR3 has 14 residues.

This chain connects TRBV4-3 to TRBJ1-2, with a possible D match to TRBD1 (6 bases). V was trimmed by 4 bases and J by 6 bases, leaving 21 bases between them. This CDR3 spans 16 amino acids. Germline CDR1 LGHNA, CDR2 YSLEER. The CDR3 region has the DNA TGCGCCAGCAGCCCAAGGGCGTCATACAGGGTAAATGGCTACACCTTC. The encoded protein is CASSPRASYRVNGYTF.

The chain has TRBV24-1 and TRBJ2-7; 8 bases are a match to TRBD1. The germline V gene has CDR1 KGHDR and CDR2 SFDVKD. After removal of 7 bases from V and 3 bases from J, the junction contained 7 bases not matched to a gene. The CDR3 sequence is 14 residues long. The CDR3 DNA is TGTGCCACCAGAACAGGGGGTAGATACTACGAGCAGTACTTC. It is translated as CATRTGGRYYEQYF.

The genes are TRBV28 and TRBJ2-6; 7 positions agree with TRBD1. Germline V gene lookup returns CDR1 MDHEN and CDR2 SYDVKM. This CDR3 has 20 amino acids. Trimming at V came to 4 bases and at J to 2 bases, leaving 17 bases not matched to a gene. The CDR3 region has the DNA TGTGCCAGCAGTTCCCCCCCCGGCAGGGGGTGGCTCGCTGGGGCCAACGTCCTGACTTTC. This encodes CASSSPPGRGWLAGANVLTF.

The chain joins TRBV19 to TRBJ1-5; TRBD1 matches at 7 bases. The length of the CDR3 is 13 residues. Germline loops: CDR1 LNHDA, CDR2 SQIVND (reference sequence). V lost 5 bases to trimming and J lost 7 bases; unmatched junction nucleotides: 5. The CDR3 sequence: CASSQQGFQPQHF. DNA of the CDR3: TGTGCCAGTAGTCAACAGGGGTTCCAGCCCCAGCATTTT.

The chain uses TRBV15 and TRBJ2-1; 8 nucleotides align to TRBD2. The V gene's germline CDR1 is LNHNV and CDR2 YYDKDF (reference sequence). The CDR3 has 16 residues. The J segment lost 1 base and the V segment lost 6 bases, leaving 8 bases of the junction unmatched. In DNA, the CDR3 is TGTGCCACCAGTCTCGGGGGGGCCTCGTCCTACAATGAGCAGTTCTTC. This encodes CATSLGGASSYNEQFF.

V usage is TRBV5-1 and J usage is TRBJ2-2; 9 positions match TRBD1. V lost 4 bases to trimming and J lost 5 bases; unmatched junction nucleotides: 6. The CDR3 is made up of 15 amino acids. CDR1 is SGHRS, CDR2 YFSETQ, per germline. The CDR3, as DNA: TGCGCCAGCAGCCGGGACAGGGTGGGGACCGGGGAGCTGTTTTTT. Translating gives CASSRDRVGTGELFF. Drawing the rest from reference TRBV5-1 and TRBJ2-2, the complete variable domain is KAGVTQTPRYLIKTRGQQVTLSCSPISGHRSVSWYQQTPGQGLQFLFEYFSETQRNKGNFPGRFSGRQFSNSRSEMNVSTLELGDSALYLCASSRDRVGTGELFFGEGSRLTVL.

The V gene is TRBV7-6, the J gene TRBJ2-3; 10 nucleotides match TRBD2. The germline gives CDR1 SGHVS, CDR2 FNYEAQ. V gave up 6 bases and J gave up 6 bases; unmatched junction bases: 9. The CDR3 contains 15 residues. This CDR3 reads CASRSLSGGPDTQYF. In DNA form, the CDR3 reads TGTGCCAGCAGATCTCTTAGCGGGGGGCCGGATACGCAGTATTTT.

V usage is TRBV15 and J usage is TRBJ2-5, with a weak D call TRBD2 (7 bases). The germline CDR1 and CDR2 sequences are LNHNV and YYDKDF (reference sequence). Between the trimmed V and J ends, which lost 7 bases and 4 bases, there was a span of 19 bases. The CDR3 length is 15 residues. The CDR3 spells CATKRGGSGIETQYF. The CDR3 bases are TGTGCCACCAAGAGGGGGGGCTCTGGTATAGAGACCCAGTACTTC.

CDR3 sequence reads: CASTFNPGGQPQHF. For the CDR3, the DNA is TGTGCCAGCACTTTTAACCCGGGTGGCCAGCCCCAGCATTTT. V and J are TRBV7-2 and TRBJ1-5; no clear D gene. CDR3 length: 14 residues. V shed 7 bases and J shed 7 bases, with 17 bases lying between them. Germline CDR1 reads SGHTA; CDR2 reads FQGNSA.

The gene calls are TRBV9 and TRBJ2-3; no reliable D call. The CDR3 sequence is 12 residues long. CDR1 and CDR2 from the germline V gene are SGDLS and YYNGEE. Trimming took 7 bases from V and 4 from J, leaving 10 bases between them. For the CDR3, the DNA is TGTGCCAGCGGAGCATACGCAGATACGCAGTATTTT. Translation gives CASGAYADTQYF.

V gene TRBV28 combines with J gene TRBJ2-4; 9 bases fit TRBD2. V trimming: 5 bases; J trimming: 13 bases; junction bases outside the gene matches: 21. The germline CDR1 and CDR2 sequences are MDHEN and SYDVKM. This CDR3 has 17 amino acids. CDR3 region: CASSTLSGTSGGRAQYF. The DNA of the CDR3 is TGTGCCAGCAGTACCCTTTCTGGTACGAGCGGGGGGCGTGCCCAGTACTTC.

This chain joins TRBV5-1 and TRBJ1-2; TRBD1 aligns across 7 bases. Looked up from germline, CDR1 is SGHRS and CDR2 is YFSETQ. The V gene end was trimmed by 5 bases and the J gene end by 2 bases; junction bases not matched to a gene: 12. The CDR3 loop spans 16 amino acids. CDR3 DNA sequence: TGCGCCAGCAGGACAGGGACAGATCCCCTCAACTATGGCTACACCTTC. Its translation is CASRTGTDPLNYGYTF.